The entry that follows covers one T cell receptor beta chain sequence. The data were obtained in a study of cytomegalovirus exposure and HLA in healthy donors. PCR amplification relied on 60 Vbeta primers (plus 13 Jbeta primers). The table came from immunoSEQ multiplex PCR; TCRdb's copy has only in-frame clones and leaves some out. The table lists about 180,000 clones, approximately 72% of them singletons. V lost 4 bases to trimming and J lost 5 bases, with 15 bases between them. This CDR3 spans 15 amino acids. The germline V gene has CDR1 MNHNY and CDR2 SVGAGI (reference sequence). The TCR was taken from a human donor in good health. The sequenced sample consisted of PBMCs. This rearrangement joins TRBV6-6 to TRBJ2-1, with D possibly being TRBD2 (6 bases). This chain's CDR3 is CASSLGTGIDNEQFF. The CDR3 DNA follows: TGTGCCAGCAGTTTGGGGACTGGGATTGACAATGAGCAGTTCTTC.